Sequencing of this T cell receptor beta chain was carried out in a study of T cells in localized non-small cell lung cancer. Study conclusions and caveats: A median of 57 clones ranked among the top 100 in tumor appeared in adjacent lung. Measurement of T cell clonality placed uninvolved adjacent lung highest, above the level in tumor.

CDR3 length: 17 amino acids. The trim removed 4 bases at V and 0 bases at J, leaving 10 bases unmatched. Germline-derived CDR1 and CDR2 are SGDLS and YYNGEE. Turning to this clone: Antigen unknown.

Here immunoSEQ multiplex PCR was the method, and the copy in TCRdb shows in-frame clones only, minus some. The repertoire consists of roughly 76,000 clones, with around 81% occurring once and the leading ten covering approximately 21%. The chain joins TRBV9 to TRBJ1-2, with 9 bases lining up with TRBD1. The clonotype originates from a man aged 35 to 69 with stage II squamous cell lung carcinoma. This material consisted of PBMCs, taken before any cancer treatment. The CDR3 coding sequence is TGTGCCAGCAGCACCGACAGGGGGTACATCCCTAACTATGGCTACACCTTC. This codes for CASSTDRGYIPNYGYTF.